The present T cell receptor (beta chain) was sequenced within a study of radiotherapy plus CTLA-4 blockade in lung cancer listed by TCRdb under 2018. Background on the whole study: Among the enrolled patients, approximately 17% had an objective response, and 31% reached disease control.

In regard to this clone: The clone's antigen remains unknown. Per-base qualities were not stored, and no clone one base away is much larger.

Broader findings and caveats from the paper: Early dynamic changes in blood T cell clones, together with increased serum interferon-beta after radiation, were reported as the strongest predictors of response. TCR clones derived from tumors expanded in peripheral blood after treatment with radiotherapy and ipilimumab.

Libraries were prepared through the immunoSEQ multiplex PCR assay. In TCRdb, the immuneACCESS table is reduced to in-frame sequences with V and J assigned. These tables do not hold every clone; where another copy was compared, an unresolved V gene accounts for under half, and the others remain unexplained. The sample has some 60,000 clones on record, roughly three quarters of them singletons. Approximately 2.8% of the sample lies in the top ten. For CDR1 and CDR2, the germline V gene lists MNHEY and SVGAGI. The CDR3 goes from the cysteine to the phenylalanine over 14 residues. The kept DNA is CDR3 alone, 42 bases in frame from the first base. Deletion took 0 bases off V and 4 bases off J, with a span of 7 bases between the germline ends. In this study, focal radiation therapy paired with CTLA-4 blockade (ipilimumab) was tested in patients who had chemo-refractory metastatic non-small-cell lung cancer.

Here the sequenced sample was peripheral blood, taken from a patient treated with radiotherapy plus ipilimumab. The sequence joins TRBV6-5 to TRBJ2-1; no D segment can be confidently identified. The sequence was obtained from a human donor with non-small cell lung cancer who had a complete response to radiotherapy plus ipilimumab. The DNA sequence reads TGTGCCAGCAGTTACTCGACACAGTACAATGAGCAGTTCTTC. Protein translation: CASSYSTQYNEQFF.